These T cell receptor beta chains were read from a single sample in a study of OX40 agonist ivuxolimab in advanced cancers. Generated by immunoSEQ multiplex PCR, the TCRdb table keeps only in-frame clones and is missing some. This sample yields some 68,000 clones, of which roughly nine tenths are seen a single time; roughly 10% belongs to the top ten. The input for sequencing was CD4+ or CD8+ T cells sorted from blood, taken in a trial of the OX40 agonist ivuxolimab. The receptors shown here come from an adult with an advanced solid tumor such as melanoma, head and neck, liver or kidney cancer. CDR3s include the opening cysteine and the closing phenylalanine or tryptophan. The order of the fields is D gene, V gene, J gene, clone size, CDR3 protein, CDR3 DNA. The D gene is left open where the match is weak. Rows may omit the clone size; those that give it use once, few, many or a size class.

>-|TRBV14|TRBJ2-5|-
CASSQDLQETQYF
TGTGCCAGCAGCCAAGACCTCCAAGAGACCCAGTACTTC
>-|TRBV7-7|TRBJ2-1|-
CASSPGNFYNEQFF
TGTGCTAGCAGCCCCGGAAACTTCTACAATGAGCAGTTCTTC
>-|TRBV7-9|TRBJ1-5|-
CASSPSAGAIRPQHF
TGTGCCAGCAGCCCGAGCGCGGGCGCGATTCGGCCCCAGCATTTT
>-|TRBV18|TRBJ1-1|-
CASSPAGGGTEAFF
TGTGCCAGCTCACCGGCAGGCGGCGGCACTGAAGCTTTCTTT
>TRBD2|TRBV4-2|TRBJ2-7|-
CASSPSGNRYEQYF
TGTGCCAGCAGCCCTAGCGGGAACCGCTACGAGCAGTACTTC
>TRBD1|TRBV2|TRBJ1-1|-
CASSGGRGRGTEAFF
TGTGCCAGCAGTGGAGGCAGGGGGCGCGGCACTGAAGCTTTCTTT
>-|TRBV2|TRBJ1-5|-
CASSEMPGVSNQPQHF
TGTGCCAGCAGTGAGATGCCAGGGGTAAGCAATCAGCCCCAGCATTTT
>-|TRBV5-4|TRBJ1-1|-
CASSLVGGGPAAEAFF
TGTGCCAGCAGCTTGGTTGGGGGGGGCCCAGCCGCTGAAGCTTTCTTT
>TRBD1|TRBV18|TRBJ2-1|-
CASSPLGQGPDNEQFF
TGTGCCAGCTCACCATTGGGACAGGGGCCAGACAATGAGCAGTTCTTC
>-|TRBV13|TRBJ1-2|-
CASSLGRGYYGYTF
TGTGCCAGCAGCTTAGGCAGGGGTTACTATGGCTACACCTTC
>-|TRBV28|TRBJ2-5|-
CASNRDNLWGTQYF
TGTGCCAGCAACCGGGACAACCTCTGGGGGACCCAGTACTTC
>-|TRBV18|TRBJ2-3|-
CASNALSSTDTQYF
TGTGCCAGCAACGCCCTCAGTAGCACAGATACGCAGTATTTT
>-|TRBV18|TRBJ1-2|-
CASSPTGLRNGYTF
TGTGCCAGCTCACCAACCGGTTTGAGAAATGGCTACACCTTC
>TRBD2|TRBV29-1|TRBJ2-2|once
CSVGLAGPSGTGELFF
TGCAGCGTTGGACTAGCGGGTCCCTCGGGGACCGGGGAGCTGTTTTTT
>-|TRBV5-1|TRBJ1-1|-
CASGVEGSDTEAFF
TGCGCCAGTGGTGTTGAGGGATCGGACACTGAAGCTTTCTTT
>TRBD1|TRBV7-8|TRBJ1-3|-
CASSPRDRGFGNTIYF
TGTGCCAGCAGCCCCAGGGACAGGGGGTTTGGAAACACCATATATTTT
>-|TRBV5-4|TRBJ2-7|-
CASTRGQGSYEQYF
TGTGCCAGCACCCGAGGGCAGGGCTCCTACGAGCAGTACTTC
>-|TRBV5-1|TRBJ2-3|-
CASSLAQTADTQYF
TGCGCCAGCAGCTTGGCCCAAACAGCAGATACGCAGTATTTT
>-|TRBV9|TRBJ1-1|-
CASSVAAANTEAFF
TGTGCCAGCAGCGTAGCCGCGGCGAACACTGAAGCTTTCTTT
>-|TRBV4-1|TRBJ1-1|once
CASSLLLFLSRDTEAFF
TGCGCCAGCAGCCTCTTACTATTTCTCTCGAGGGACACTGAAGCTTTCTTT
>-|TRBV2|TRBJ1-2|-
CASSEAPGGGYTF
TGTGCCAGCAGTGAAGCGCCGGGAGGAGGCTACACCTTC
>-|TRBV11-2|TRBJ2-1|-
CASSPPGGLSNEQFF
TGTGCCAGCAGCCCGCCTGGGGGCCTTTCCAATGAGCAGTTCTTC
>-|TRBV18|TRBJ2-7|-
CASSPLVRESYEQYF
TGTGCCAGCTCACCATTAGTCAGGGAATCCTACGAGCAGTACTTC
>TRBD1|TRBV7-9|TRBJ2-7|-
CASSPRGQGAKSYEQYF
TGTGCCAGCAGCCCAAGGGGACAGGGGGCTAAATCCTACGAGCAGTACTTC
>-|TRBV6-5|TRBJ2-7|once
CASSYRSYGYEQYF
TGTGCCAGCAGTTACAGGTCCTACGGCTACGAGCAGTACTTC
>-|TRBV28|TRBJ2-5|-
CASSFNNQETQYF
TGTGCCAGCAGTTTCAACAACCAAGAGACCCAGTACTTC
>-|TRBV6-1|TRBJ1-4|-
CASSLEREDEKLFF
TGTGCCAGCAGTTTGGAAAGGGAGGATGAAAAACTGTTTTTT
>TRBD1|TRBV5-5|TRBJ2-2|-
CASSLRPGQGRTGELFF
TGTGCCAGCAGCTTGCGACCCGGACAGGGGCGCACCGGGGAGCTGTTTTTT
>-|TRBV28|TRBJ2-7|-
CASSSFYEQYF
TGTGCCAGCAGTTCCTTCTACGAGCAGTACTTC
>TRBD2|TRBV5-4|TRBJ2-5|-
CASSVAGGYETQYF
TGTGCCAGCAGCGTAGCGGGGGGGTATGAGACCCAGTACTTC
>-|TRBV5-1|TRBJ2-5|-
CASSPATDARQETQYF
TGCGCCAGCAGCCCAGCGACCGATGCCCGCCAAGAGACCCAGTACTTC
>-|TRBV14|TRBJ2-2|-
CASSKLDTGELFF
TGTGCCAGCAGCAAACTAGACACCGGGGAGCTGTTTTTT
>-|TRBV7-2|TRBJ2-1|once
CASSLGFPQGGINNEQFF
TGTGCCAGCAGCTTAGGTTTCCCCCAAGGAGGGATTAACAATGAGCAGTTCTTC
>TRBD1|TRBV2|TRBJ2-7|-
CASSILWGQGDNRYF
TGTGCCAGCAGTATCCTGTGGGGACAGGGGGACAATAGGTACTTC